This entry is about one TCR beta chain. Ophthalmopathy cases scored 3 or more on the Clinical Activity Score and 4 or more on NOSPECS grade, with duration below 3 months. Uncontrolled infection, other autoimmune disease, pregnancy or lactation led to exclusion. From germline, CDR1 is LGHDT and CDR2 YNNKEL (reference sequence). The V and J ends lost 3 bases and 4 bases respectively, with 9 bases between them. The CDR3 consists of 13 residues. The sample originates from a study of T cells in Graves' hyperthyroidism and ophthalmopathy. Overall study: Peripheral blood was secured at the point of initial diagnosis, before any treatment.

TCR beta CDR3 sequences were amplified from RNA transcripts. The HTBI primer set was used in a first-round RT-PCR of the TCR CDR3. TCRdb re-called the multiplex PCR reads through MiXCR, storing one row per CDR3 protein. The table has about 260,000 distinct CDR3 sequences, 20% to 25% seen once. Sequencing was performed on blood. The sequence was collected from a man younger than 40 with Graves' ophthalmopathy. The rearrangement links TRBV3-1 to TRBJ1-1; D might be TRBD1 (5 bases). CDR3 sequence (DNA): TGTGCCAGCAGCCACGGACATTCCACTGAAGCTTTCTTT. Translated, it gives CASSHGHSTEAFF.